A selection of T cell receptor beta chains follows, all from one sample in a study of cytomegalovirus exposure and HLA in healthy donors. Data came from immunoSEQ multiplex PCR; TCRdb stores just in-frame clones and leaves some out. This table has roughly 160,000 clones, approximately 83% appearing once. Sequencing was done on a sample of PBMCs. These receptors were collected from a man aged 18-30 years in good health and CMV-seropositive. CDR3s include the opening cysteine and the closing phenylalanine or tryptophan. A D gene is named only where the DNA matches it firmly. Clone size appears in some rows only: once, few, many, or a class for an expanded clone.

CDR3 protein	CDR3 DNA	clone size	V gene	J gene	D gene
CSVELGRGETYEQYF	TGCAGCGTTGAATTAGGGCGGGGCGAGACCTACGAGCAGTACTTC	-	TRBV29-1	TRBJ2-7	-
CASSVQGNSGANVLTF	TGTGCCAGCAGCGTCCAGGGCAACTCTGGGGCCAACGTCCTGACTTTC	once	TRBV9	TRBJ2-6	-
CASSGWTGPYSTDTQYF	TGTGCCAGCAGCGGTTGGACAGGGCCCTATAGCACAGATACGCAGTATTTT	-	TRBV11-2	TRBJ2-3	TRBD1
CASSFQGNTEAFF	TGTGCCAGCAGCTTTCAGGGGAACACTGAAGCTTTCTTT	few	TRBV5-6	TRBJ1-1	-
CASSSSVQETQYF	TGTGCCAGCAGTTCCTCTGTACAAGAGACCCAGTACTTC	once	TRBV27	TRBJ2-5	-
CASSKQGATTEAFF	TGTGCCAGCAGTAAGCAGGGGGCGACGACTGAAGCTTTCTTT	-	TRBV2	TRBJ1-1	TRBD1
CASGRTVNTEAFF	TGTGCCAGCGGTCGGACAGTGAACACTGAAGCTTTCTTT	once	TRBV6-5	TRBJ1-1	-
CASSLSGQGASPHYF	TGTGCCAGCAGTTTATCCGGACAGGGGGCCTCTCCCCATTACTTC	-	TRBV27	TRBJ2-7	TRBD1
CASSPFADTGELFF	TGTGCCAGCTCACCGTTTGCGGACACCGGGGAGCTGTTTTTT	-	TRBV18	TRBJ2-2	-
CASSQDVGTSRSDTQYF	TGTGCCAGCAGCCAAGATGTCGGGACTAGCAGATCAGATACGCAGTATTTT	-	TRBV4-2	TRBJ2-3	TRBD2
CASSEVLLAAYEQYF	TGTGCCAGCAGTGAAGTTCTACTAGCGGCCTACGAGCAGTACTTC	-	TRBV2	TRBJ2-7	TRBD2
CASRRGGMSGRHVACYGYTF	TGTGCCAGCCGAAGGGGCGGCATGTCCGGCCGACATGTGGCTTGCTATGGCTACACCTTC	-	TRBV6-4	TRBJ1-2	-
CASSLTTRTQETQYF	TGTGCCAGCTCACTCACCACACGAACACAAGAGACCCAGTACTTC	-	TRBV18	TRBJ2-5	-